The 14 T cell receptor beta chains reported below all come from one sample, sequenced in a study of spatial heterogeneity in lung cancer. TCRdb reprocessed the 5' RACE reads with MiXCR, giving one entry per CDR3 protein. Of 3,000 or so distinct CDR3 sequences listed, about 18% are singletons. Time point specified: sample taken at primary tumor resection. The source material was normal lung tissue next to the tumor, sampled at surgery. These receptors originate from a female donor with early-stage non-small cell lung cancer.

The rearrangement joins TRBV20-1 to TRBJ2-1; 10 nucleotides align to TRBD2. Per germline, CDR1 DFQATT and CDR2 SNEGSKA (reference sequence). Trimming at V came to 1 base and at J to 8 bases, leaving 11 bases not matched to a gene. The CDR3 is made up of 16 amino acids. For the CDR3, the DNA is TGCAGTGCTAGAGCTCCTCTGAGCGGGAGGGCCCATGAGCAGTTCTTC. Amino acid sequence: CSARAPLSGRAHEQFF.

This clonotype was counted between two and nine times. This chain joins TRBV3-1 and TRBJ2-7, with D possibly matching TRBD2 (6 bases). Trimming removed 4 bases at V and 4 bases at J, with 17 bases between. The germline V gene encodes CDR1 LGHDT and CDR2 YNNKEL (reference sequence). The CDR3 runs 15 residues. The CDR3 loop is CASSPSGTSGYEQYF. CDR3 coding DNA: TGTGCCAGCAGCCCCTCCGGGACCAGCGGGTACGAGCAGTACTTC.

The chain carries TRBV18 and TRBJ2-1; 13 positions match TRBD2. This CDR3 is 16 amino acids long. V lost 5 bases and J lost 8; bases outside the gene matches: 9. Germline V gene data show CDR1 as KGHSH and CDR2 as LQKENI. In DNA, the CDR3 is TGTGCCAGCTCATCGACACTAGCGGGGGGGCCTTATGAGCAGTTCTTC. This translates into CASSSTLAGGPYEQFF.

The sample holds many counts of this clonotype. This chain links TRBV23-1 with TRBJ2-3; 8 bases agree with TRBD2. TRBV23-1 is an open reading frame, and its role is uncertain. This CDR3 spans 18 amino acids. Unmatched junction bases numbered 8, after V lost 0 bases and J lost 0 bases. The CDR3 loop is CASSQSPTSGASTDTQYF. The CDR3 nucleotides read TGCGCCAGCAGTCAATCTCCAACTAGCGGAGCCAGCACAGATACGCAGTATTTT.

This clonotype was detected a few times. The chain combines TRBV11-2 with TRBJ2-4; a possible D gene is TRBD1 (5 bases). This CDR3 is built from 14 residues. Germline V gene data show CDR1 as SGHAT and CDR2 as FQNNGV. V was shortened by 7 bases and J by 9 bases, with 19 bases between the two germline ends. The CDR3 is CASKLIVRGSIQYF. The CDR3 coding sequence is TGTGCCAGCAAGCTTATCGTTAGGGGTAGCATTCAGTACTTC.

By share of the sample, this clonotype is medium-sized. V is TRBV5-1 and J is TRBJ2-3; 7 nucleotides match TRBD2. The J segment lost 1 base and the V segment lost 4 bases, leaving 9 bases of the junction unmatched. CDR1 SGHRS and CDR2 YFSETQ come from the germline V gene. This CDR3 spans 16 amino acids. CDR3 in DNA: TGCGCCAGCAGCCCACCAAGCGGGACCGGCACAGATACGCAGTATTTT. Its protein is CASSPPSGTGTDTQYF.

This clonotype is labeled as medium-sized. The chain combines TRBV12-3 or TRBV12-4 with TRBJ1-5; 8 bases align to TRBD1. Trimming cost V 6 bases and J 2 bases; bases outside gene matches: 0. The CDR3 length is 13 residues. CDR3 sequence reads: CASRQGGNQPQHF. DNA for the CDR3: TGTGCCAGCAGACAGGGGGGCAATCAGCCCCAGCATTTT.

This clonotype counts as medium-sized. The CDR3 loop is CASSVTSGSAEQFF. In nucleotides, the CDR3 is TGTGCCAGTAGTGTGACTAGCGGGTCGGCCGAGCAGTTCTTC. The J gene is TRBJ2-1, the V gene TRBV19; 10 nucleotides align to TRBD2. V trimming: 5 bases; J trimming: 10 bases; junction bases outside the gene matches: 8. Germline values: CDR1 LNHDA, CDR2 SQIVND (reference sequence). This CDR3 comprises 14 residues.

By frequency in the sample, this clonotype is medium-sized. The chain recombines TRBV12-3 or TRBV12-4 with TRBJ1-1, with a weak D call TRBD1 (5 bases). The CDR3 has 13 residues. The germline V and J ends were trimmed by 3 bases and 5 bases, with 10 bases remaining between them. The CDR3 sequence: CASSFLGVTEAFF. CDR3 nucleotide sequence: TGTGCCAGCAGTTTTTTGGGGGTGACTGAAGCTTTCTTT.

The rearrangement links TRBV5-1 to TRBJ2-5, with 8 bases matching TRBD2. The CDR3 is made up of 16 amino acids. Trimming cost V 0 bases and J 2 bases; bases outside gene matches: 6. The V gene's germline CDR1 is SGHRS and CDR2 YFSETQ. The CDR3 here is CASSLDPAGEQETQYF. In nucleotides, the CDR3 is TGCGCCAGCAGCTTGGATCCAGCGGGGGAGCAAGAGACCCAGTACTTC. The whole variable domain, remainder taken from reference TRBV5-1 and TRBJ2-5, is KAGVTQTPRYLIKTRGQQVTLSCSPISGHRSVSWYQQTPGQGLQFLFEYFSETQRNKGNFPGRFSGRQFSNSRSEMNVSTLELGDSALYLCASSLDPAGEQETQYFGPGTRLLVL.

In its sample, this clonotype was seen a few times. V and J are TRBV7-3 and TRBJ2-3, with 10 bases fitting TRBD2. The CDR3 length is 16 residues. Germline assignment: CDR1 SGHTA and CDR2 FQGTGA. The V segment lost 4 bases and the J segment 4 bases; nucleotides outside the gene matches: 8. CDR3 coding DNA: TGTGCCAGCAGCTGGGGACTAGCGCCCGCCTCAGATACGCAGTATTTT. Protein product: CASSWGLAPASDTQYF. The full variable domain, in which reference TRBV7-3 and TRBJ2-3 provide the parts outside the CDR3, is GAGVSQTPSNKVTEKGKYVELRCDPISGHTALYWYRQSLGQGPEFLIYFQGTGAADDSGLPNDRFFAVRPEGSVSTLKIQRTERGDSAVYLCASSWGLAPASDTQYFGPGTRLTVL.

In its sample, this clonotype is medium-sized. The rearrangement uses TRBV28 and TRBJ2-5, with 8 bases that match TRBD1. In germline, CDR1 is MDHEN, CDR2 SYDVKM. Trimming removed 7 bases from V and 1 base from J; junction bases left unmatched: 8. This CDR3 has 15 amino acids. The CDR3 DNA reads TGTGCCAGCACAGGGGGACAGGCGAGCCAAGAGACCCAGTACTTC. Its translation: CASTGGQASQETQYF.

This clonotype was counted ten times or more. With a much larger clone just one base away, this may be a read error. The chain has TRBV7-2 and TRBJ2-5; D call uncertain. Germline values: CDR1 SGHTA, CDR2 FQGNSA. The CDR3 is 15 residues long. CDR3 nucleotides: TGTGCCAGCAGCACCGAGAACCGCGGCCAAGGGACCCAGTACTTC. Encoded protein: CASSTENRGQGTQYF. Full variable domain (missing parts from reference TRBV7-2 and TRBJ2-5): GAGVSQSPSNKVTEKGKDVELRCDPISGHTALYWYRQSLGQGLEFLIYFQGNSAPDKSGLPSDRFSAERTGGSVSTLTIQRTQQEDSAVYLCASSTENRGQGTQYFGPGTRLLVL.

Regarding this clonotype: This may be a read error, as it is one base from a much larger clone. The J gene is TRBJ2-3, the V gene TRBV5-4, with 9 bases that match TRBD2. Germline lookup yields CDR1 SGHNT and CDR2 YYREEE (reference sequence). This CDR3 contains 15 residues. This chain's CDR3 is CASSLLAGSTDTQCF. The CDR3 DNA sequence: TGTGCCAGCAGCTTGCTAGCGGGGAGCACAGATACGCAGTGTTTT.